The TCR beta chain under discussion was sequenced for a study of blood T cell repertoires in COVID-19. Study as a whole: The analysed material was cDNA or gDNA that came from T cells, B-cell-depleted T cells, or PBMCs.

There are 16 residues in the CDR3. V lost 1 base and J lost 5; bases outside the gene matches: 5. Germline CDR1 SGHRS, CDR2 YFSETQ. Per the authors' pipeline: Cell counts per sample came from amplifying reference gene primers. The table came from immunoSEQ multiplex PCR; TCRdb's copy has only in-frame clones and leaves some out. That table is the source of V, J and clone size, and D and trimming were worked out from the DNA. The table has roughly 250,000 clones, about 89% seen once. The clonotype comes from a man aged 40-50 years who had recovered from COVID-19. Sequences were obtained from PBMCs or T cells enriched from blood (not recorded which). The rearrangement joins TRBV5-1 to TRBJ2-1, with 11 nucleotides matching TRBD2. CDR3 in amino acids: CASSLLLAGVDNEQFF. As DNA, the CDR3 is TGCGCCAGCAGCTTGTTACTAGCGGGAGTTGACAATGAGCAGTTCTTC.